This TCR beta chain comes out of a study of blood T cell repertoires in COVID-19. The wider study: Material from acute and convalescent COVID-19 was sourced from the United States, Italy and Spain. T cells, B-cell-depleted T cells, or PBMCs provided the cDNA or gDNA that served as material.

This clone was detected only once. Germline assignment: CDR1 SGHRS and CDR2 YFSETQ. The CDR3 has 13 residues. V lost 3 bases and J 8 bases, leaving 14 bases between the germline ends. Authors' processing steps: Reference gene primer amplification yielded estimated nucleated cell counts. The assay was immunoSEQ multiplex PCR, and TCRdb's table has in-frame clones only and misses some. The DNA gave D and trimming, while V, J and clone size come from that table. In the table there are about 84,000 clones, about 83% of which are singletons. The rearrangement joins TRBV5-1 to TRBJ1-2; D remains ambiguous. This TCR came from a woman of 80 years or more with acute or convalescent COVID-19. The source material was peripheral blood. The DNA for the CDR3 is TGCGCCAGCAGCTCTCGGGTGGATGAGGGCTACACCTTC. Translating it yields CASSSRVDEGYTF.